The source of this T cell receptor beta chain is a study of beta chain features in type 1 diabetes. Across the study: Age and gender were similar between patients and healthy donors, as were cell yields. Broader study findings: Shortening of TCRB CDR3s, moderate but significant, appeared in all four CD4+ subsets of Type 1 diabetes patients.

Purities in excess of 95% were seen in all sorted populations. The germline V gene has CDR1 SGHTA and CDR2 FQGNSA. The CDR3 loop spans 16 amino acids. In the case of this clone: Its matching antigen is unknown.

The authors reverse transcribed all of the isolated RNA, so sequencing captured expressed TCRB transcripts. Produced via immunoSEQ multiplex PCR; TCRdb's table is partial and in-frame only. In the table there are 280,000 or so clones, 15% of which are singletons. The TCR comes from a man between 18 and 29 years old with type 1 diabetes. The sequencing sample was made of naive CD4+ T cells from blood. V gene TRBV7-2 combines with J gene TRBJ2-5; a weak D match, TRBD2 (7 bases). The J call is doubtful: the DNA matches TRBJ2-7 better. The CDR3 is CASSLVSAGAVYEQYF. In DNA, the CDR3 is TGTGCCAGCAGCTTAGTCAGTGCGGGGGCCGTCTACGAGCAGTACTTC.